One and the same sample provided the 9 T cell receptor beta chains below, sequenced in a study of blood T cell repertoires in COVID-19. Assay: immunoSEQ multiplex PCR; the TCRdb copy retains only in-frame clones and omits some. The repertoire consists of a few hundred thousand clones, with over 75% occurring once and the leading ten covering 2% to 3%. The specimen was peripheral blood. All receptors come from a woman aged 65 to 85 with COVID-19, enrolled during active disease.

This rearrangement joins TRBV5-8 to TRBJ1-6; 7 nucleotides match TRBD1. The CDR3 is made up of 17 amino acids. The germline V gene has CDR1 SGHTS and CDR2 YDEGEE. V dropped 2 bases and J dropped 3; count of bases not matched to a gene: 8. CDR3 region: CASSFDRDSLYNSPLHF. The DNA of the CDR3 is TGTGCCAGCAGCTTTGACCGGGACAGCCTCTATAATTCACCCCTCCACTTT. Full variable domain (rest looked up from reference TRBV5-8 and TRBJ1-6): EAGVTQSPTHLIKTRGQQATLRCSPISGHTSVYWYQQALGLGLQFLLWYDEGEERNRGNFPPRFSGRQFPNYSSELNVNALELEDSALYLCASSFDRDSLYNSPLHFGNGTRLTVT.

This chain connects TRBV19 to TRBJ2-7; 7 bases line up with TRBD2. Germline V lookup: CDR1 LNHDA, CDR2 SQIVND (reference sequence). The ends lost 5 bases at V and 5 bases at J; junction bases unmatched: 6. The CDR3 totals 13 residues. The CDR3 DNA follows: TGTGCCAGTAGTCTTGGGGACTACCACGAGCAGTACTTC. Its protein product is CASSLGDYHEQYF.

In nucleotides, the CDR3 is TGTGCCTGGAACGGAGGACAGGGCCTATACTCCTATAATTCACCCCTCCACTTT. Translated, it gives CAWNGGQGLYSYNSPLHF. This rearrangement joins TRBV30 to TRBJ1-6, with 8 bases that match TRBD1. The germline gives CDR1 GTSNPN, CDR2 SVGIG (reference sequence). V lost 4 bases, J lost 0 bases, and 11 bases stayed unmatched. The CDR3 loop spans 18 amino acids.

This clone was seen once. This rearrangement joins TRBV7-2 to TRBJ1-1, with 7 bases fitting TRBD1. Germline lookup yields CDR1 SGHTA and CDR2 FQGNSA. J was trimmed by 3 bases and V by 8 bases; bases with no gene match: 9. The CDR3 has 14 amino acids. CDR3 DNA sequence: TGTGCCAGCGGTCAGACAGGGCTTGACACTGAAGCTTTCTTT. Amino acid sequence: CASGQTGLDTEAFF.

V gene TRBV9 combines with J gene TRBJ2-1; no reliable D call. V dropped 4 bases and J dropped 1 base, with 12 bases sitting between them. There are 15 residues in the CDR3. In germline, CDR1 is SGDLS, CDR2 YYNGEE. The CDR3 sequence: CASSPFIESYNEQFF. The CDR3 bases are TGTGCCAGCAGCCCATTCATCGAGTCCTACAATGAGCAGTTCTTC.

The chain joins TRBV18 to TRBJ1-2; TRBD1 aligns across 10 bases. The germline gives CDR1 KGHSH, CDR2 LQKENI. With V trimmed by 4 bases and J by 4 bases, 3 bases remained unmatched. The CDR3 is 14 residues long. CDR3 loop: CASSRQGAGYGYTF. The CDR3 bases are TGTGCCAGCTCACGACAGGGGGCCGGCTATGGCTACACCTTC.

The J gene is TRBJ2-1, the V gene TRBV4-1; 8 nucleotides line up with TRBD2. J was trimmed by 7 bases and V by 0 bases; bases with no gene match: 8. Germline lookup yields CDR1 MGHRA and CDR2 YSYEKL. The CDR3 length is 16 residues. The CDR3 is CASSQDPLGRGNEQFF. CDR3 nucleotide sequence: TGCGCCAGCAGCCAAGATCCGCTCGGGAGGGGAAATGAGCAGTTCTTC.

V is TRBV5-1 and J is TRBJ2-7; 11 nucleotides line up with TRBD2. Germline V gene data show CDR1 as SGHRS and CDR2 as YFSETQ. The CDR3 totals 14 residues. CDR3 DNA sequence: TGCGTAAGCCGGGGGACTAGCGGATCTGGGGAGCAGTACTTC. It encodes CVSRGTSGSGEQYF.

The gene calls are TRBV20-1 and TRBJ1-6; 8 bases match TRBD1. V gave up 3 bases and J gave up 5 bases; unmatched junction bases: 3. Germline V lookup: CDR1 DFQATT, CDR2 SNEGSKA (reference sequence). There are 14 residues in the CDR3. The CDR3 bases are TGCAGTGCTAGTCAGGACAGGGATAATTCACCCCTCCACTTT. The encoded protein is CSASQDRDNSPLHF.